By sample fraction, the clone carrying this T cell receptor (beta chain) is medium-sized. Its specificity is not known. TRB was amplified from about 260-540 ng of blood genomic DNA. V lost 2 bases and J 4 bases, leaving 11 bases between the germline ends. Per germline, CDR1 MNHEY and CDR2 SMNVEV (reference sequence). This CDR3 contains 14 residues. BIOMED2 TRB-A/B primer pools were used in multiplex TRB PCR. TCRdb analysed the multiplex PCR reads with MiXCR anew, one entry per CDR3 protein. The sample includes a few thousand distinct CDR3 sequences, less than 25% seen only once; the top ten take 15% to 20%. These data belong to a study of T and B cells in COVID-19 patients. Whole-study context: Blood was sampled from COVID-19 patients who were either actively infected or recovered.

Whole-study results and caveats: In COVID-19 patients, T cell receptor beta variable and joining gene use was reportedly strongly skewed. Few blood samples existed from mildly ill patients during symptoms or early in severe cases. Clonality of TRB repertoires was high in active COVID-19; recovery brought above-healthy diversity and richness.

The source of this sequence is a human donor with active COVID-19. The source material was blood. This chain links TRBV27 with TRBJ1-2; D uncertain. The DNA for the CDR3 is TGTGCCAGCAGTTTAAAGGGAGGCGGCTATGGCTACACCTTC. This translates into CASSLKGGGYGYTF.